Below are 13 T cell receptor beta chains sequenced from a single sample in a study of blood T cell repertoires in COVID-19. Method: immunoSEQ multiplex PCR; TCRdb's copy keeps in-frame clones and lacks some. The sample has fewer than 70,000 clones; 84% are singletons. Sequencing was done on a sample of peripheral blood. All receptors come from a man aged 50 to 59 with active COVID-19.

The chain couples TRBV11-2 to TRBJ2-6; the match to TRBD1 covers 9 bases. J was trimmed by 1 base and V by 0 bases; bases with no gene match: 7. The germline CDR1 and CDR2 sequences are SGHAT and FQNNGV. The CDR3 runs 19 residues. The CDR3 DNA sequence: TGTGCCAGCAGCTTAGATTACAGGGGGCGTGGGTCTGGGGCCAACGTCCTGACTTTC. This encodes CASSLDYRGRGSGANVLTF.

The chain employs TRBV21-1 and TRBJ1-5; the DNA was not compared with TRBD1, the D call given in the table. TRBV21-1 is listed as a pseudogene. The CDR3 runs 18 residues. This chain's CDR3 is CASSNRLTDAYSNQPQHF. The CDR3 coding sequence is TGTGCCAGCAGCAACAGGTTAACAGACGCTTATAGCAATCAGCCCCAGCATTTT.

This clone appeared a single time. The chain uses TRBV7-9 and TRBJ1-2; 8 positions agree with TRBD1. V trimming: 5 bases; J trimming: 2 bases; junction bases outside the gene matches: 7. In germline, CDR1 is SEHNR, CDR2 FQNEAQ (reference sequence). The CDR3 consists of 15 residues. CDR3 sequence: CASSPRDRPNYGYTF. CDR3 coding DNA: TGTGCCAGCAGCCCTCGGGACAGGCCGAACTATGGCTACACCTTC.

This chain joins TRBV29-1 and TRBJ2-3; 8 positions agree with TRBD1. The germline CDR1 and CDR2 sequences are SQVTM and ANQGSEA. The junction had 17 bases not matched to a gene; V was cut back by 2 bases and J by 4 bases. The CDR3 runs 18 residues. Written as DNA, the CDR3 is TGCAGCGTTGAATCAGCCGGGACAGGAGCCTTGCAGGCAGATACGCAGTATTTT. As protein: CSVESAGTGALQADTQYF.

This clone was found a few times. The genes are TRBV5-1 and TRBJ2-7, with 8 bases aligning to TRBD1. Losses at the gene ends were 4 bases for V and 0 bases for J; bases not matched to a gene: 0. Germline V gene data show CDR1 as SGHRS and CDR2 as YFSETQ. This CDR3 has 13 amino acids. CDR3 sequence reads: CASSQGASYEQYF. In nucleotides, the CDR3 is TGCGCCAGCAGCCAGGGGGCCTCCTACGAGCAGTACTTC. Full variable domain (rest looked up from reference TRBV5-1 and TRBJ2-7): KAGVTQTPRYLIKTRGQQVTLSCSPISGHRSVSWYQQTPGQGLQFLFEYFSETQRNKGNFPGRFSGRQFSNSRSEMNVSTLELGDSALYLCASSQGASYEQYFGPGTRLTVT.

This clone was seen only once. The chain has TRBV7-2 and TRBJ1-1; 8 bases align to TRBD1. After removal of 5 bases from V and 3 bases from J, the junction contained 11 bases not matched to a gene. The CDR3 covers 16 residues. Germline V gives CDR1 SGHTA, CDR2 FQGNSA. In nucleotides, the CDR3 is TGTGCCAGCAGCACCGGACAGGGAGGTAAGGACACTGAAGCTTTCTTT. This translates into CASSTGQGGKDTEAFF. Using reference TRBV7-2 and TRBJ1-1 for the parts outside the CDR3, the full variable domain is GAGVSQSPSNKVTEKGKDVELRCDPISGHTALYWYRQSLGQGLEFLIYFQGNSAPDKSGLPSDRFSAERTGGSVSTLTIQRTQQEDSAVYLCASSTGQGGKDTEAFFGQGTRLTVV.

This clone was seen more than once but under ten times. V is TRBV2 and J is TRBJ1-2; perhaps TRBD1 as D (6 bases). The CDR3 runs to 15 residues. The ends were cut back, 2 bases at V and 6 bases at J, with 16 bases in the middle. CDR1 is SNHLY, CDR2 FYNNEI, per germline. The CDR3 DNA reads TGTGCCAGCAGTGAATTTCTGTGGACAGCGGATGGCTACACCTTC. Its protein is CASSEFLWTADGYTF.

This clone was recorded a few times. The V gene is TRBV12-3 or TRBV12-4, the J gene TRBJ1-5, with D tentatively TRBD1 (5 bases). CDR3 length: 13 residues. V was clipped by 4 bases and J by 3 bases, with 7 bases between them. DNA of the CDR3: TGTGCCAGCAGTTGGGGGGACAATCAGCCCCAGCATTTT. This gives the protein CASSWGDNQPQHF.

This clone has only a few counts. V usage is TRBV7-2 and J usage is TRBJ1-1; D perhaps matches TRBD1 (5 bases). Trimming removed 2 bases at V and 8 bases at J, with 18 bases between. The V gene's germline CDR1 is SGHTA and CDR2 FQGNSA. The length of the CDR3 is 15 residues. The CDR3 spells CASSLKGPSDQEAFF. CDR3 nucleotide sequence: TGTGCCAGCAGCTTAAAGGGGCCGTCCGACCAAGAAGCTTTCTTT.

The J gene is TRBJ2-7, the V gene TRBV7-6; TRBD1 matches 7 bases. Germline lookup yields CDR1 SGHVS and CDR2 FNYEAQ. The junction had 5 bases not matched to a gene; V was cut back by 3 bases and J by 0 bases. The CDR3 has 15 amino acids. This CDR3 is CASSFGTESSYEQYF. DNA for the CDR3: TGTGCCAGCAGCTTTGGGACAGAGAGCTCCTACGAGCAGTACTTC.

The CDR3 DNA reads as TGCGCCAGCAGCTTGCAACAGGCCTACGAGCAGTACTTC. The encoded protein is CASSLQQAYEQYF. The rearrangement uses TRBV5-1 and TRBJ2-7, with a tentative D call TRBD1 (5 bases). The CDR3 loop spans 13 amino acids. Trimming removed 1 base at V and 2 bases at J, with 7 bases between. The germline CDR1 and CDR2 sequences are SGHRS and YFSETQ.

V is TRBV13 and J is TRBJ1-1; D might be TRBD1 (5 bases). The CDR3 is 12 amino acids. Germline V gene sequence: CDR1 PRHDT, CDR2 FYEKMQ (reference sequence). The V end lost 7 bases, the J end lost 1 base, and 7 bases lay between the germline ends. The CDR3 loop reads CASNQGNTEAFF. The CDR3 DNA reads TGTGCCAGCAATCAGGGGAACACTGAAGCTTTCTTT.

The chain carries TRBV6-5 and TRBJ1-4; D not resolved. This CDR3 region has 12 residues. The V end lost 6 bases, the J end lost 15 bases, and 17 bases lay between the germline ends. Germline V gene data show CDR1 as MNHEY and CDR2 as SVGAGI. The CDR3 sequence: CASSQRRGSMFF. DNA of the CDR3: TGTGCCAGCAGCCAGAGACGGGGTTCAATGTTTTTT.